The present T cell receptor (beta chain) was sequenced within a study of control samples from healthy donors and cancer patients (dated by TCRdb to the early 2020s). Turning to this clone: Its specific antigen is unknown. Nothing much larger sits one base from this clone, and base qualities are not available.

To prepare the library, the immunoSEQ multiplex PCR assay was applied. Imported from immuneACCESS, the table was reduced by TCRdb to in-frame sequences with V and J called. These copies leave out some clones; in studies compared against another copy, an unresolved V gene accounts for under half, and the cause of the remainder is not known. The sample table holds 100,000 to 150,000 clones, of which 87% were seen once. 2.9% of the sample is taken by the ten largest. CDR1 is given as SGHVS and CDR2 as FNYEAQ, both from the germline V gene. CDR3 length: 15 amino acids, cysteine to phenylalanine. This entry keeps only the CDR3 DNA: 45 bases, framed from base 1. V is cut by 1 base and J by 4 bases, and the space between the germline ends is 13 bases.

The rearrangement combines TRBV7-6 with TRBJ2-5; the D segment may tentatively be TRBD1 or TRBD2, each giving 6 matched bases. Sequenced: blood. The source is a man aged 55 to 69 in good health. The CDR3 amino acid sequence is: CASSLDTGRRETQYF. The nucleotides are TGTGCCAGCAGCTTAGACACAGGGAGGCGAGAGACCCAGTACTTC.